The clone carrying this T cell receptor (beta chain) was detected only a few times. Its antigen is not identified. Whereas donors were nominally healthy upon sampling, unrecorded immune exposures were probable. These data come from a study of cytomegalovirus exposure and HLA in healthy donors. Regarding the study as a whole: Excluded: some indistinguishable V segments such as TRBV6-2 and TRBV6-3. V- and J-gene trimming of TCR beta was linked (in a later analysis) to a missense DCLRE1C variant.

The PCR contained 60 Vbeta and 13 Jbeta primers. Produced via immunoSEQ multiplex PCR; TCRdb's table is partial and in-frame only. The sample has around 150,000 clones; around 80% are singletons. The junction had 10 bases not matched to a gene; V was cut back by 5 bases and J by 0 bases. CDR1 is SGHNT, CDR2 YYREEE, per germline (reference sequence). The CDR3 is 16 amino acids. Sequencing was carried out using PBMCs. This receptor was identified in a middle-aged man in good health and CMV-seropositive. The J gene is TRBJ2-7, the V gene TRBV5-4; 8 bases match TRBD1. As DNA, the CDR3 is TGTGCCAGCAGACCAATCGGACAGGGAAGCTCCTACGAGCAGTACTTC. Its translation: CASRPIGQGSSYEQYF.